The subject of this entry is one T cell receptor (beta chain). The antigen is not known. Assay used: immunoSEQ multiplex PCR; TCRdb lists only in-frame clones, some missing. The sample records 350,000 to 450,000 clones, roughly 84% being singletons. The data belong to a study of Ad26.COV2.S vaccination and SARS-CoV-2 variants. Study-wide results and caveats: Participants given vaccine showed non-spike TCR breadth similar to that of placebo recipients. Researchers cautioned that TCR breadth and depth analyses may have underestimated total T cell responses.

Treatment in this sample: some 20 received Ad26.COV2.S at low or high dose, single or two shots; roughly five received placebo; per-sample allocation not given. Sampling happened 63 days after the first vaccine or placebo injection. In Boston, the donor was an adult between 18-55 years of age. The CDR3 is made up of 12 amino acids. The germline gives CDR1 LGHDT, CDR2 YNNKEL (reference sequence). The V gene lost 2 bases and the J gene lost 4 bases, with 5 bases spanning the gap. The sequencing here drew on peripheral blood, taken in a trial of Ad26.COV2.S vaccine versus placebo. The sequence was collected from a person aged 18-60 years who received the Ad26.COV2.S COVID-19 vaccine or a placebo. The chain joins TRBV3-1 (or the pseudogene TRBV3-2) to TRBJ1-2; unclear D gene. In nucleotides, the CDR3 is TGTGCCAGCAGCCAAAACACCTATGGCTACACCTTC. Translation: CASSQNTYGYTF.